This T cell receptor beta chain was profiled in a study of T cell repertoires in cytomegalovirus infection. Study overall: From public TCR beta signatures came an indication of both CMV infection and matching HLA type.

Study-wide results and limits: People with CMV and the relevant HLA were identified by cumulative public TCR beta family frequency. Clonotypes of TCR beta that were HLA-C-restricted and CMV-specific dominated the ex vivo response.

Each CDR3 protein is one row after TCRdb ran MiXCR on the reads. The profile shows around 740,000 distinct CDR3 sequences, about a third of them singletons. To note about this clonotype: The antigen is not known. A much larger clone lies one base from this, so it may be a read error. This is likely a read error, given that the CDR3 carries no conserved phenylalanine or tryptophan at its end.

Germline V gives CDR1 MDHEN, CDR2 SYDVKM. The CDR3 contains 17 residues. The ends lost 2 bases at V and 3 bases at J; junction bases unmatched: 8. The chain recombines TRBV28 with TRBJ1-5; TRBD1 aligns across 9 bases. This clonotype originated in a human donor in good health (CMV status not recorded). Some clones in this sample may be carry-over from other donors' samples. Sample: PBMCs. In DNA form, the CDR3 reads TGTGCCAGCAGTTTAGACGTGGGACAGGGCTACAATCAGCCCCAGCATGTT. Amino acid sequence: CASSLDVGQGYNQPQHV.